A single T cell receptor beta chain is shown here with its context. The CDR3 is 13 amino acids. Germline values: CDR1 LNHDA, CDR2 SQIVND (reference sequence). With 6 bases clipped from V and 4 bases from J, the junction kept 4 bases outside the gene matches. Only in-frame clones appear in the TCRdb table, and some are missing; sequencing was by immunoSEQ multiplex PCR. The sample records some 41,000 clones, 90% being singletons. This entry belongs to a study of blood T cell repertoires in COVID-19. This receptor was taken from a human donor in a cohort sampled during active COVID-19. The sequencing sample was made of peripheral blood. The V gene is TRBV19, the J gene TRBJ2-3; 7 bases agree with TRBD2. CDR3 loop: CASSGTNPDTQYF. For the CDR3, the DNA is TGTGCCAGTAGCGGGACTAACCCAGATACGCAGTATTTT.